Presented here are 2 T cell receptor beta chains from one specimen sequenced in a study of blood T cells in healthy people across ages. For the second PCR, which ran for about 7 to 11 cycles, a sample-barcoded 5' primer and a J-beta primer mix were used. One entry per CDR3 protein results from TCRdb running MiXCR on the 5' RACE reads. Seen here are 1.5 million or so distinct CDR3 sequences, 35% to 45% observed once, and the top ten hold over 3.5%. Sequencing used blood. These receptors were collected from a young woman in good health.

This clonotype came up a few times. As DNA, the CDR3 is TGTGCCACCAGCAGAGGGGCTCCGAGTTTGACGCAGTATTTT. It encodes CATSRGAPSLTQYF. This sequence joins TRBV15 and TRBJ2-3; D gene uncertain. V gave up 1 base and J gave up 9 bases, with 14 bases separating them. Germline loops: CDR1 LNHNV, CDR2 YYDKDF (reference sequence). The CDR3 has 14 amino acids. The full variable domain, completed using reference TRBV15 and TRBJ2-3, is DAMVIQNPRYQVTQFGKPVTLSCSQTLNHNVMYWYQQKSSQAPKLLFHYYDKDFNNEADTPDNFQSRRPNTSFCFLDIRSPGLGDTAMYLCATSRGAPSLTQYFGPGTRLTVL.

This chain uses TRBV4-2 with TRBJ1-6, with 10 bases fitting TRBD1. The CDR3 is made up of 15 amino acids. V lost 4 bases and J lost 8; bases outside the gene matches: 5. Germline CDR1 LGHNA, CDR2 YNFKEQ. CDR3 sequence reads: CASSRGDRGDSPLHF. CDR3 nucleotides: TGTGCCAGCAGCCGGGGGGACAGGGGAGATTCACCCCTCCACTTT.